These 7 T cell receptor beta chains came from one sample sequenced in a study of CD8 T cells in Susac syndrome. The authors reverse transcribed roughly 0.5 to 1 ug RNA with random hexamers. TCRdb passed the immunoSEQ multiplex PCR reads through MiXCR, listing each CDR3 protein once. The table shows 180,000 or so distinct CDR3 sequences, with 90% to 95% occurring only once. The sample consisted of CD4+ T cells from PBMCs. The receptors were gathered from a human donor with multiple sclerosis.

This chain joins TRBV6-5 and TRBJ2-3; D is uncertain. The CDR3 is 13 amino acids. With 4 bases removed from V and 1 base from J, the gap between germline ends came to 6 bases. Germline V CDR1 and CDR2: MNHEY, SVGAGI. The CDR3 sequence is CASSSGRTDTQYF. The CDR3 DNA follows: TGTGCCAGCAGTTCCGGACGCACAGATACGCAGTATTTT.

The chain links TRBV18 to TRBJ1-1; the match to TRBD1 covers 8 bases. The CDR3 extends over 14 amino acids. Germline-derived CDR1 and CDR2 are KGHSH and LQKENI. J was trimmed by 3 bases and V by 3 bases; bases with no gene match: 3. The CDR3 nucleotides read TGTGCCAGCTCACCGGACAGGGCGGACACTGAAGCTTTCTTT. This translates into CASSPDRADTEAFF.

The chain uses TRBV20-1 and TRBJ1-2, with 7 bases matching TRBD1. The J segment lost 4 bases and the V segment lost 4 bases, leaving 6 bases of the junction unmatched. CDR1 DFQATT and CDR2 SNEGSKA come from the germline V gene (reference sequence). This CDR3 has 13 residues. CDR3 coding DNA: TGCAGTGCTACAACGGACAGGAGCTATGGCTACACCTTC. Protein sequence: CSATTDRSYGYTF.

V gene TRBV23-1 combines with J gene TRBJ1-2; the match to TRBD1 covers 11 bases. TRBV23-1 is an ORF; its function is uncertain. J gave up 7 bases and V 7 bases, and 14 bases lay outside the gene matches. The CDR3 spans 16 residues. CDR3 in DNA: TGCGCCAGCATTCAGAGGGCGGGACAGGGGGGAGGTGGCTACACCTTC. This sequence encodes CASIQRAGQGGGGYTF.

The J gene is TRBJ2-7, the V gene TRBV7-9, with D perhaps TRBD1 or TRBD2 (5 bases each). The CDR3 length is 14 residues. Germline V gene data show CDR1 as SEHNR and CDR2 as FQNEAQ (reference sequence). The V gene lost 8 bases and the J gene lost 2 bases, with 16 bases spanning the gap. The CDR3 DNA reads TGTGCCAGCGGGGACGTGACACTAACCTACGAGCAGTACTTC. Protein sequence: CASGDVTLTYEQYF.

The V gene is TRBV30, the J gene TRBJ2-1; TRBD2 is a possible D gene (6 bases). Trimming left V 3 bases short and J 6 bases short, with 15 bases between. CDR3 length: 14 residues. The V gene's germline CDR1 is GTSNPN and CDR2 SVGIG (reference sequence). CDR3 amino acids: CAWRGRQFFNEQFF. In DNA form, the CDR3 reads TGTGCCTGGAGGGGGAGGCAGTTTTTCAATGAGCAGTTCTTC.

This chain uses TRBV11-2 with TRBJ2-7; 9 bases line up with TRBD2. CDR3 length: 14 residues. From germline, CDR1 is SGHAT and CDR2 FQNNGV. V gave up 3 bases and J gave up 4 bases; unmatched junction bases: 4. CDR3 loop: CASSFLAGWYEQYF. The DNA for the CDR3 is TGTGCCAGCAGCTTTCTAGCGGGATGGTACGAGCAGTACTTC.